The T cell receptor beta chain described here comes from a study of blood T cell repertoires in COVID-19 (dated by TCRdb to the early 2020s). Study-wide context: Samples from collaborators originated in the United States, Italy and Spain and spanned both the acute and convalescent phases of COVID-19. The material from the prospective study consisted of cDNA or gDNA derived from T cells, B-cell-depleted T cells, or PBMCs. Deeply sampled blood TCRbeta repertoires from subjects exposed to, actively infected with, or recovered from COVID-19 were included in the dataset. The repertoires were made available in a free public database intended to serve as a resource for research on the immune response to SARS-CoV-2. Samples were obtained from the ongoing ImmuneRACE study (first 160 participants) and from 1,254 subjects provided by 6 global collaborators. Nearly every sample came with metadata listing a de-identified subject ID, COVID-19 status, age in years and sex. Where HLA class I and class II types were available, the types were taken from metadata supplied by the sample provider, not from assay-based typing. The paper as a whole reports these results and caveats: Clinical and demographic metadata were provided uncurated, with the amount varying by source and participant.

V was cut back by 5 bases and J by 7 bases, leaving a gap of 26 bases between them. Counted from cysteine to phenylalanine, this CDR3 has 17 amino acids. Only the CDR3 DNA is retained, 51 bases long and in frame from the first base. CDR1 is given as MDHEN and CDR2 as SYDVKM, both from the germline V gene. The immunoSEQ Assay, a bias-controlled multiplex PCR, was used to amplify TCRbeta CDR3 regions from genomic DNA. The original pipeline was this. The number of nucleated cells in each sample was estimated by amplification of reference gene primers within the assay. Sequence reads were collapsed and filtered to measure the absolute abundance of every unique TCRbeta CDR3 rearrangement. For each sample, productive Simpson clonality was calculated by taking the square root of Simpson's diversity index across productive rearrangements. TCRdb obtained this table from immuneACCESS and retained in-frame rearrangements with V and J assigned. These tables miss some clones; where compared with another copy, unresolved V genes account for less than half of the shortfall, and the remainder is unexplained. That table supplies the V and J calls and clone size; D and trimming were determined from the DNA. The sample has about 180,000 clones on record, 75% to 90% of them singletons. The ten biggest clones cover 2% to 2.5% of the sample.

Enrolling through a virtual design, the prospective study's participants ranged in age from about 18 to 89 years and lived across 20 to 25 United States geographic areas. Cohort assignment in the prospective study relied on participant-reported clinical history from a screening survey and a study questionnaire. In the prospective study, mobile phlebotomists collected whole blood, serum and a nasopharyngeal or oropharyngeal swab from each participant. Additional blood draws and questionnaires over an approximately two-month period could optionally be provided by prospective study participants. Before DNA extraction, prospective study blood samples were shipped either frozen or at room temperature. Points on this clone: Which antigen it targets is not known. No per-base quality is available; no much larger clone lies one base away.

The clonotype originates from a woman in her thirties or forties with acute COVID-19. The V and J genes are TRBV28 and TRBJ1-1; the D gene is perhaps TRBD1, on 6 matching bases. Sequencing input: PBMCs or T cells enriched from blood (not recorded which). The CDR3 corresponds to CASSPIRTASRRNEAFF. The sequenced DNA: TGTGCCAGCAGTCCTATCCGGACAGCGTCGAGGAGAAATGAAGCTTTCTTT.